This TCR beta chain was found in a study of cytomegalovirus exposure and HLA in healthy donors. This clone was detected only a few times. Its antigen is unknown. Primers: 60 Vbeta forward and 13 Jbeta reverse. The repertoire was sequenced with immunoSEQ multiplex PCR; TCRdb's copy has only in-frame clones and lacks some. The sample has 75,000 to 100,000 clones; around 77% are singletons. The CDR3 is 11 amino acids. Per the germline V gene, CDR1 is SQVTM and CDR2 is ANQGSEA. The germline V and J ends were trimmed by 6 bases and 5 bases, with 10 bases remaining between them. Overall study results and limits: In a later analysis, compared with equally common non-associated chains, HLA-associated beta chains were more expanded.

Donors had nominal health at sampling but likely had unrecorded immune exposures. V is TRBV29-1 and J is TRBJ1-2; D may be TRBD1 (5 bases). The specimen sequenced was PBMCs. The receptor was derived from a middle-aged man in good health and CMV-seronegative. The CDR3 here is CSVVQGYGYTF. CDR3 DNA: TGCAGCGTAGTCCAGGGTTATGGCTACACCTTC.